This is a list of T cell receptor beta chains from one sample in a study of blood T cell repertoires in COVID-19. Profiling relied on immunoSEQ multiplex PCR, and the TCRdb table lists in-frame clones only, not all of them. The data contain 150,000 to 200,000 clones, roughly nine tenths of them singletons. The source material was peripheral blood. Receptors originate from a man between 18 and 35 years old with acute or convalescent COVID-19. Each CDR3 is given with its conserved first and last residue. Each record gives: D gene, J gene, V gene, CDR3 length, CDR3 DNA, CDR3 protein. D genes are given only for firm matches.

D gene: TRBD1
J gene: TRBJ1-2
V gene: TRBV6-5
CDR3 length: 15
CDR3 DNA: TGTGCCAGCACCCTCGGGCGAAGGGGGCAGGTGGGCTACACCTTC
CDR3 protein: CASTLGRRGQVGYTF

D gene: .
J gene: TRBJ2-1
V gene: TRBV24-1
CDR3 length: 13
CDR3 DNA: TGTGCCACCAGTGACGGAGGGTACAATGAGCAGTTCTTC
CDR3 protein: CATSDGGYNEQFF

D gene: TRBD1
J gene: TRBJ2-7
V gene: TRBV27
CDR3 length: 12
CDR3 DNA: TGTGCCAGCAGCCCGACAGGGAACGAGCAGTACTTC
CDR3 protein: CASSPTGNEQYF

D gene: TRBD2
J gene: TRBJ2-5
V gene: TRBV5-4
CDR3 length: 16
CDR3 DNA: TGTGCCAGCAGCTCCCTACAAGCGGGGGCCAGGGAGACCCAGTACTTC
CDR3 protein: CASSSLQAGARETQYF

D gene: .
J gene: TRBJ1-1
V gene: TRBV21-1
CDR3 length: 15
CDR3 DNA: TGTGCCAGCAGCAAGCGGTGGAGGGTGAACACTGAAGCTTTCTTT
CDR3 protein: CASSKRWRVNTEAFF

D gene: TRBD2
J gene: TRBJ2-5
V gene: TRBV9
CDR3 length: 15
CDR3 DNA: TGTGCCAGCAGCGAGGGGCCTGCGGGGGTAGAGACCCAGTACTTC
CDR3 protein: CASSEGPAGVETQYF

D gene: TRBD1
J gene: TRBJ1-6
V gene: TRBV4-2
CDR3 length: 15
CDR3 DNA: TGTGCCAGCAGCTCCGACAGGGACGGGAGTTCACCCCTCCACTTT
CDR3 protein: CASSSDRDGSSPLHF

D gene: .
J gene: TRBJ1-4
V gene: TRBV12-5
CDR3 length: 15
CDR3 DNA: TGTGCTAGTGCTCTAAGGGGAGGAACTAATGAAAAACTGTTTTTT
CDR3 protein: CASALRGGTNEKLFF

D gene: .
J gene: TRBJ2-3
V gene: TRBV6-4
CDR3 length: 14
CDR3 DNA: TGTGCCAGCAGTGACAGGAGCGGCGGAGATACGCAGTATTTT
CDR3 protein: CASSDRSGGDTQYF

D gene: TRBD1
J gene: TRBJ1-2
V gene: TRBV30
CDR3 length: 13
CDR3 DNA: TGTGCCTGGAGCCTGGGACAGGGGTATGGCTACACCTTC
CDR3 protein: CAWSLGQGYGYTF

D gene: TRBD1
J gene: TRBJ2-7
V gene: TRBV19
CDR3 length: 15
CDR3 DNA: TGTGCCAGTAGTAAAGGGAGGACAGGGCTCTACGAGCAGTACTTC
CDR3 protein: CASSKGRTGLYEQYF

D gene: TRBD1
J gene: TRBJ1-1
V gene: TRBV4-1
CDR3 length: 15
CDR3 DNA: TGCGCCAGCAGCCAAGTTTCACAGGGGGCAGGTGAAGCTTTCTTT
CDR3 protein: CASSQVSQGAGEAFF

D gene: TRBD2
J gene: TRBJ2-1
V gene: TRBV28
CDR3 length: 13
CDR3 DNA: TGTGCCAGCAGTTCGGGCGGGGGGGATGAGCAGTTCTTC
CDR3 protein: CASSSGGGDEQFF

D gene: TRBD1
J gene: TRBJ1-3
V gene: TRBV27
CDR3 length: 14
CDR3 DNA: TGTGCCAGCAGTTCGACAGGGACCGGAAACACCATATATTTT
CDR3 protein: CASSSTGTGNTIYF

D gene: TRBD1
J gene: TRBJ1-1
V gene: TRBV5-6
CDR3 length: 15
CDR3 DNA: TGTGCCAGCAGCTTGGGGACAGGGATGAACACTGAAGCTTTCTTT
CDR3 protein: CASSLGTGMNTEAFF